The source of this T cell receptor (beta chain) is a study of T cell clusters in autoimmune cytopenias. One tube held mixed TRB-A and TRB-B primer pools for touch-down PCR. One entry per CDR3 protein, without DNA, is what TCRdb gives after re-calling the multiplex PCR reads. The specimen's table records 6,600 or so distinct CDR3 sequences. The CDR3 extends over 13 amino acids. From germline, CDR1 is KGHSH and CDR2 LQKENI. TRB amplification used around 270 ng of peripheral blood genomic DNA. This sample also belongs to another study, concerning T cell repertoires in aging, cancer and after chemotherapy.

The material sequenced was peripheral blood. The TCR comes from a human donor in good health. The gene calls are TRBV18 and TRBJ2-5; TCRdb's D call of TRBD2 is untestable without DNA. CDR3 sequence reads: CASSQGPQETQYF.